Each of the 21 T cell receptor beta chains below was sequenced from the same sample in a study of T cell responses to AZD1222 COVID-19 vaccine. Assay used: immunoSEQ multiplex PCR; TCRdb lists only in-frame clones, some missing. The data contain about 190,000 clones, around 93% of them singletons. The material was peripheral blood, obtained on day 0 of AZD1222 vaccination. The receptors derive from an adult in good health.

The V call is TRBV30, the J call TRBJ1-1; D is unclear. CDR3 length: 13 residues. Trimming shortened V by 1 base and J by 0 bases, and 6 bases separated the two germline ends. CDR1 and CDR2 from the germline V gene are GTSNPN and SVGIG (reference sequence). The CDR3, as DNA: TGTGCCTGGAGTGGCACAATGAACACTGAAGCTTTCTTT. Its protein product is CAWSGTMNTEAFF.

V is TRBV28 and J is TRBJ1-5; D gene ambiguous. V gave up 4 bases and J gave up 7 bases, with 8 bases separating them. Germline values: CDR1 MDHEN, CDR2 SYDVKM. The CDR3 consists of 12 residues. In nucleotides, the CDR3 is TGTGCCAGCAGTTCGGGGAAGCAGCCCCAGCATTTT. Amino acid sequence: CASSSGKQPQHF.

This clone was detected once. The chain links TRBV28 to TRBJ2-3, with a possible D match to TRBD2 (6 bases). CDR3 length: 17 residues. Looked up from germline, CDR1 is MDHEN and CDR2 is SYDVKM. Trimming took off 5 bases at V and 8 bases at J, with 26 bases between the two ends. As DNA, the CDR3 is TGTGCCAGCAGTCCCCAGGGTACGGGAGCCGCTTTGAGTACGCAGTATTTT. Encoded protein: CASSPQGTGAALSTQYF.

The table lists this clone with a count of one. CDR3 sequence reads: CASSDGTGWGQPQHF. The CDR3 DNA follows: TGCGCCAGCAGTGATGGGACAGGATGGGGTCAGCCCCAGCATTTT. The chain recombines TRBV10-2 with TRBJ1-5; 8 bases match TRBD1. Unmatched junction bases numbered 7, after V lost 3 bases and J lost 6 bases. Per germline, CDR1 WSHSY and CDR2 SAAADI. This CDR3 comprises 15 residues.

This rearrangement joins TRBV19 to TRBJ1-5; 8 bases fit TRBD1. Germline V gives CDR1 LNHDA, CDR2 SQIVND (reference sequence). V dropped 5 bases and J dropped 5; count of bases not matched to a gene: 2. This CDR3 is built from 13 residues. The CDR3 DNA reads as TGTGCCAGTAGTTTGACAGGGGATCAGCCCCAGCATTTT. This codes for CASSLTGDQPQHF.

The chain has TRBV30 and TRBJ2-7, with a tentative D call TRBD1 (6 bases). Germline loops: CDR1 GTSNPN, CDR2 SVGIG (reference sequence). The CDR3 loop spans 14 amino acids. With 7 bases removed from V and 0 bases from J, the gap between germline ends came to 16 bases. CDR3 DNA sequence: TGTGCCTCCAAAGAACAGGGTAGCTCCTACGAGCAGTACTTC. Amino acid sequence: CASKEQGSSYEQYF.

CDR3 amino acids: CASSTDREETQYF. The CDR3 nucleotides are TGTGCCAGCAGCACCGACAGGGAAGAGACCCAGTACTTC. V and J are TRBV6-2 or TRBV6-3 and TRBJ2-5, with TRBD1 identical over 7 bases. Germline assignment: CDR1 MNHEY and CDR2 SVGEGT. V shed 6 bases and J 3 bases; nucleotides not matched to a gene: 4. The length of the CDR3 is 13 residues.

This chain links TRBV27 with TRBJ2-4; D is perhaps TRBD2 (6 bases). V was cut by 5 bases and J by 1 base, with 15 bases left in between. CDR3 length: 16 amino acids. The germline CDR1 and CDR2 sequences are MNHEY and SMNVEV (reference sequence). As DNA, the CDR3 is TGTGCCAGCAGTCGGCGGGGTGGGGGGGCCAAAAACATTCAGTACTTC. Amino acid sequence: CASSRRGGGAKNIQYF.

The V and J genes are TRBV6-5 and TRBJ1-1; TRBD1 is a possible D gene (5 bases). V lost 6 bases to trimming and J lost 11 bases, with 19 bases between them. CDR3 length: 13 amino acids. Germline values: CDR1 MNHEY, CDR2 SVGAGI. Here the CDR3 reads CASSQPGTPRAFF. The CDR3 bases are TGTGCCAGCAGCCAACCCGGGACCCCTCGGGCTTTCTTT.

The chain links TRBV7-8 to TRBJ2-1; TRBD2 matches at 9 bases. The junction had 12 bases not matched to a gene; V was cut back by 0 bases and J by 9 bases. Germline-derived CDR1 and CDR2 are SGHVS and FQNEAQ. This CDR3 is built from 17 residues. CDR3 coding DNA: TGTGCCAGCAGCTTAGCGTTGGGTAGCGGGAGTTTTGCTGAGCAGTTCTTC. Protein sequence: CASSLALGSGSFAEQFF.

J is TRBJ2-1 and V is TRBV10-2; possible D gene TRBD1, 5 bases. This CDR3 contains 11 residues. The germline V gene has CDR1 WSHSY and CDR2 SAAADI. The germline V and J ends were trimmed by 9 bases and 8 bases, with 11 bases remaining between them. The CDR3 loop reads CASTLGDEQFF. The CDR3 coding sequence is TGCGCCAGTACTCTAGGGGATGAGCAGTTCTTC.

The chain employs TRBV6-2 or TRBV6-3 and TRBJ2-1, with TRBD2 matching 14 bases. The CDR3 has 16 amino acids. Germline V lookup: CDR1 MNHEY, CDR2 SVGEGT. With 5 bases clipped from V and 6 bases from J, the junction kept 6 bases outside the gene matches. For the CDR3, the DNA is TGTGCCAGCAGTGCCCGACTAGCGGGAGGGCCCAATGAGCAGTTCTTC. Its protein product is CASSARLAGGPNEQFF.

The genes are TRBV4-1 and TRBJ1-1; a weak D match, TRBD1 (5 bases). The CDR3 is 15 amino acids. In germline, CDR1 is MGHRA, CDR2 YSYEKL. V was clipped by 1 base and J by 4 bases, with 13 bases between them. CDR3 sequence: CASSQGKGLSTEAFF. CDR3 nucleotide sequence: TGCGCCAGCAGCCAAGGAAAGGGGCTAAGCACTGAAGCTTTCTTT.

This clone was picked up one time. V is TRBV5-1 and J is TRBJ1-4; TRBD1 is a possible D gene (5 bases). From germline, CDR1 is SGHRS and CDR2 YFSETQ. There are 13 residues in the CDR3. The V end lost 4 bases, the J end lost 8 bases, and 12 bases lay between the germline ends. CDR3 in amino acids: CASSLGRAEKLFF. The CDR3 bases are TGCGCCAGCAGCCTGGGCAGGGCAGAAAAACTGTTTTTT.

In its sample, this clone was seen a few times. The gene calls are TRBV30 and TRBJ2-7; TRBD2 matches at 12 bases. Germline trimming cut 5 bases from V and 3 bases from J; bases unmatched to any gene: 11. The CDR3 has 16 residues. Germline V CDR1 and CDR2: GTSNPN, SVGIG (reference sequence). CDR3 in amino acids: CAWPRWTSGDHYEQYF. The CDR3 DNA follows: TGTGCCTGGCCGCGATGGACTAGCGGGGACCACTACGAGCAGTACTTC.

The rearrangement joins TRBV7-9 to TRBJ2-5; D possibly uses TRBD1 or TRBD2 (5 bases each). The CDR3 extends over 15 amino acids. The germline V gene has CDR1 SEHNR and CDR2 FQNEAQ (reference sequence). V was clipped by 1 base and J by 2 bases, with 11 bases between them. CDR3 nucleotides: TGTGCCAGCAGCTTAGGGGGACCCACGCAAGAGACCCAGTACTTC. Protein sequence: CASSLGGPTQETQYF. Together with reference TRBV7-9 and TRBJ2-5, the CDR3 gives the full variable domain: DTGVSQNPRHKITKRGQNVTFRCDPISEHNRLYWYRQTLGQGPEFLTYFQNEAQLEKSRLLSDRFSAERPKGSFSTLEIQRTEQGDSAMYLCASSLGGPTQETQYFGPGTRLLVL.

This clone was detected once. The V call is TRBV24-1, the J call TRBJ2-1, with 9 positions matching TRBD2. From germline, CDR1 is KGHDR and CDR2 SFDVKD. The CDR3 is 16 residues long. V lost 4 bases, J lost 5 bases, and 8 bases stayed unmatched. CDR3 residues: CATSDRSGRVNNEQFF. CDR3 nucleotides: TGTGCCACCAGTGACCGTAGCGGGAGAGTGAACAATGAGCAGTTCTTC.

V is TRBV4-2 and J is TRBJ2-7; possibly TRBD2 for D (5 bases). CDR3 length: 13 amino acids. V was trimmed by 4 bases and J by 2 bases, leaving 9 bases between them. CDR1 is LGHNA and CDR2 is YNFKEQ in the germline V gene. The chain's CDR3 is CASSPDWAYEQYF. The CDR3, as DNA: TGTGCCAGCAGCCCGGACTGGGCCTACGAGCAGTACTTC.

V is TRBV5-8 and J is TRBJ1-4; D might be TRBD1 (6 bases). The CDR3 runs 14 residues. Trimming shortened V by 3 bases and J by 4 bases, and 10 bases separated the two germline ends. From germline, CDR1 is SGHTS and CDR2 YDEGEE. The CDR3 coding sequence is TGTGCCAGCAGCTCGGGGGGCCTTAATGAAAAACTGTTTTTT. Its translation is CASSSGGLNEKLFF. Supplemented by reference TRBV5-8 and TRBJ1-4, the full variable domain reads EAGVTQSPTHLIKTRGQQATLRCSPISGHTSVYWYQQALGLGLQFLLWYDEGEERNRGNFPPRFSGRQFPNYSSELNVNALELEDSALYLCASSSGGLNEKLFFGSGTQLSVL.

The rearrangement joins TRBV6-5 to TRBJ1-6; TRBD1 aligns across 7 bases. Germline-derived CDR1 and CDR2 are MNHEY and SVGAGI. This CDR3 spans 14 amino acids. Unmatched junction bases numbered 9, after V lost 7 bases and J lost 9 bases. CDR3 protein: CASIFRTGSSPLHF. For the CDR3, the DNA is TGTGCCAGCATCTTTCGGACAGGTTCTTCACCCCTCCACTTT.

This chain connects TRBV6-5 to TRBJ1-1, with D unresolved. V was trimmed by 7 bases and J by 4 bases, leaving 16 bases between them. Germline CDR1 MNHEY, CDR2 SVGAGI. This CDR3 region has 14 residues. The CDR3 DNA follows: TGTGCCAGCATTTCGTCCACAGTGGGCACTGAAGCTTTCTTT. This encodes CASISSTVGTEAFF.